The rows below give T cell receptor beta chains drawn from one sample of a study of blood T cell repertoires in COVID-19. TCRdb keeps only in-frame clones here, not all; method: immunoSEQ multiplex PCR. The table has about 97,000 clones, about nine tenths seen once. Sequenced sample: peripheral blood. These receptors all come from a man aged 55-75 years with acute or convalescent COVID-19. The CDR3 runs from the conserved cysteine through the conserved F or W. A D gene is named only where the DNA matches it firmly. Part of the rows lack a size; the others show once, few, many or a class for expanded clones.

v_call: TRBV24-1
j_call: TRBJ2-1
d_call: TRBD1
clone_size: .
cdr3_aa: CATSDRTGASYEQFF
cdr3_nt: TGTGCCACCAGTGATCGGACAGGGGCTAGTTATGAGCAGTTCTTC

v_call: TRBV2
j_call: TRBJ2-3
d_call: TRBD2
clone_size: once
cdr3_aa: CASSVLAGGFTQYF
cdr3_nt: TGTGCCAGCAGCGTACTAGCGGGGGGCTTTACGCAGTATTTT

v_call: TRBV5-4
j_call: TRBJ1-2
d_call: TRBD1
clone_size: .
cdr3_aa: CASSYNPRQGMNYGYTF
cdr3_nt: TGTGCCAGCAGCTACAACCCGAGACAGGGTATGAACTATGGCTACACCTTC

v_call: TRBV7-2
j_call: TRBJ1-2
d_call: .
clone_size: .
cdr3_aa: CASSASGGARGYTF
cdr3_nt: TGTGCCAGCAGCGCCTCGGGGGGTGCTAGAGGCTACACCTTC

v_call: TRBV5-1
j_call: TRBJ2-7
d_call: TRBD2
clone_size: .
cdr3_aa: CASSEPGLAAYEQYF
cdr3_nt: TGCGCCAGCAGCGAGCCGGGACTAGCTGCCTACGAGCAGTACTTC

v_call: TRBV7-8
j_call: TRBJ1-1
d_call: .
clone_size: .
cdr3_aa: CASSLYSSLASAVTEAFF
cdr3_nt: TGTGCCAGCAGCTTATACAGTAGTCTAGCCAGCGCAGTGACTGAAGCTTTCTTT

v_call: TRBV7-9
j_call: TRBJ1-1
d_call: .
clone_size: .
cdr3_aa: CASSLVVGGGGTEAFF
cdr3_nt: TGTGCCAGCAGCTTAGTCGTAGGTGGAGGCGGCACTGAAGCTTTCTTT

v_call: TRBV19
j_call: TRBJ1-3
d_call: .
clone_size: .
cdr3_aa: CASSTRAASSGNTIYF
cdr3_nt: TGTGCCAGTAGTACCCGCGCGGCGAGCTCTGGAAACACCATATATTTT

v_call: TRBV6-5
j_call: TRBJ1-5
d_call: .
clone_size: .
cdr3_aa: CASGSGGAGNQPQHF
cdr3_nt: TGTGCCAGCGGATCGGGGGGTGCAGGCAATCAGCCCCAGCATTTT

v_call: TRBV2
j_call: TRBJ1-6
d_call: TRBD1
clone_size: .
cdr3_aa: CASSGGQSSYNSPLHF
cdr3_nt: TGTGCCAGCAGTGGGGGACAGAGCTCCTATAATTCACCCCTCCACTTT

v_call: TRBV18
j_call: TRBJ2-2
d_call: .
clone_size: .
cdr3_aa: CASSPAVSTGELFF
cdr3_nt: TGTGCCAGCTCACCGGCCGTGTCGACCGGGGAGCTGTTTTTT

v_call: TRBV7-2
j_call: TRBJ1-2
d_call: .
clone_size: .
cdr3_aa: CASSPVTANYGYTF
cdr3_nt: TGTGCCAGCAGCCCCGTAACGGCTAACTATGGCTACACCTTC

v_call: TRBV4-1
j_call: TRBJ1-5
d_call: .
clone_size: .
cdr3_aa: CASSPLDSFNQPQHF
cdr3_nt: TGCGCCAGCAGCCCCCTGGACAGTTTTAATCAGCCCCAGCATTTT

v_call: TRBV13
j_call: TRBJ1-1
d_call: TRBD1
clone_size: .
cdr3_aa: CASSLDRGLKTEAFF
cdr3_nt: TGTGCCAGCAGCTTGGACAGGGGGTTGAAAACTGAAGCTTTCTTT

v_call: TRBV5-6
j_call: TRBJ2-3
d_call: .
clone_size: .
cdr3_aa: CASSMPPGTTDTQYF
cdr3_nt: TGTGCCAGCAGCATGCCACCTGGGACTACAGATACGCAGTATTTT

v_call: TRBV28
j_call: TRBJ1-2
d_call: TRBD1
clone_size: .
cdr3_aa: CATQGAGYGYTF
cdr3_nt: TGTGCCACTCAGGGGGCAGGCTATGGCTACACCTTC

v_call: TRBV11-3
j_call: TRBJ2-5
d_call: TRBD1
clone_size: once
cdr3_aa: CASSLGQGVTETQYF
cdr3_nt: TGTGCCAGCAGCCTAGGACAGGGGGTGACTGAGACCCAGTACTTC

v_call: TRBV11-2
j_call: TRBJ1-1
d_call: TRBD1
clone_size: .
cdr3_aa: CATGQGDYMNTEAFF
cdr3_nt: TGTGCCACCGGACAGGGGGATTACATGAACACTGAAGCTTTCTTT

v_call: TRBV5-5
j_call: TRBJ2-2
d_call: .
clone_size: .
cdr3_aa: CASSLVREYTGELFF
cdr3_nt: TGTGCCAGCAGCTTGGTTCGGGAGTACACCGGGGAGCTGTTTTTT

v_call: TRBV12-3/TRBV12-4
j_call: TRBJ1-2
d_call: TRBD1
clone_size: once
cdr3_aa: CASSSDRDRGYTF
cdr3_nt: TGTGCCAGCAGCTCCGACAGGGACAGAGGCTACACCTTC

v_call: TRBV19
j_call: TRBJ1-2
d_call: TRBD1
clone_size: .
cdr3_aa: CASSDRGLSYTF
cdr3_nt: TGTGCCAGCTCGGACAGGGGGCTGAGCTACACCTTC

v_call: TRBV10-3
j_call: TRBJ1-1
d_call: TRBD1
clone_size: .
cdr3_aa: CAIRSQGRNTEAFF
cdr3_nt: TGTGCCATCAGATCACAGGGGCGGAACACTGAAGCTTTCTTT

v_call: TRBV28
j_call: TRBJ2-2
d_call: .
clone_size: .
cdr3_aa: CASSLHSQGAGELFF
cdr3_nt: TGTGCCAGCAGTCTGCATTCACAGGGTGCCGGGGAGCTGTTTTTT

v_call: TRBV7-9
j_call: TRBJ1-4
d_call: .
clone_size: .
cdr3_aa: CASSLGDTVNEKLFF
cdr3_nt: TGTGCCAGCAGCTTAGGAGACACGGTGAATGAAAAACTGTTTTTT

v_call: TRBV6-5
j_call: TRBJ2-1
d_call: .
clone_size: .
cdr3_aa: CASLQAPGYEQFF
cdr3_nt: TGTGCCAGCCTACAGGCGCCAGGGTATGAGCAGTTCTTC

v_call: TRBV4-2
j_call: TRBJ1-1
d_call: .
clone_size: .
cdr3_aa: CASSQGGGQNTEAFF
cdr3_nt: TGTGCCAGCAGCCAAGGGGGAGGTCAGAACACTGAAGCTTTCTTT

v_call: TRBV7-9
j_call: TRBJ1-6
d_call: .
clone_size: .
cdr3_aa: CASSRVVGDSPLHF
cdr3_nt: TGTGCCAGCAGCCGAGTCGTCGGGGATTCACCCCTCCACTTT

v_call: TRBV18
j_call: TRBJ1-1
d_call: .
clone_size: .
cdr3_aa: CASSPLSGGTEAFF
cdr3_nt: TGTGCCAGCTCACCTCTTTCGGGCGGGACTGAAGCTTTCTTT

v_call: TRBV27
j_call: TRBJ2-7
d_call: .
clone_size: .
cdr3_aa: CASSHSPYEQYF
cdr3_nt: TGTGCCAGCAGCCACAGCCCTTACGAGCAGTACTTC

v_call: TRBV5-1
j_call: TRBJ2-3
d_call: .
clone_size: .
cdr3_aa: CASSLGGDTQYF
cdr3_nt: TGCGCCAGCAGCTTAGGGGGAGATACGCAGTATTTT

v_call: TRBV19
j_call: TRBJ1-5
d_call: .
clone_size: .
cdr3_aa: CASSRGGFQPQHF
cdr3_nt: TGTGCCAGTAGCCGGGGGGGTTTCCAGCCCCAGCATTTT

v_call: TRBV4-2
j_call: TRBJ2-3
d_call: .
clone_size: .
cdr3_aa: CASSQVESRTDTQYF
cdr3_nt: TGTGCCAGCAGCCAAGTAGAATCACGCACAGATACGCAGTATTTT

v_call: TRBV28
j_call: TRBJ1-2
d_call: TRBD1
clone_size: .
cdr3_aa: CASQDREYGYTF
cdr3_nt: TGTGCCAGTCAAGACAGGGAGTATGGCTACACCTTC

v_call: TRBV19
j_call: TRBJ1-1
d_call: .
clone_size: .
cdr3_aa: CASSRTATNTEAFF
cdr3_nt: TGTGCCAGTAGTCGTACAGCTACCAACACTGAAGCTTTCTTT

v_call: TRBV6-5
j_call: TRBJ1-4
d_call: .
clone_size: .
cdr3_aa: CASSPERATNEKLFF
cdr3_nt: TGTGCCAGCAGCCCCGAGAGGGCCACTAATGAAAAACTGTTTTTT

v_call: TRBV10-3
j_call: TRBJ1-5
d_call: .
clone_size: .
cdr3_aa: CAISDAVGSQHF
cdr3_nt: TGTGCCATCAGTGACGCGGTTGGGTCCCAGCATTTT

v_call: TRBV2
j_call: TRBJ1-5
d_call: .
clone_size: .
cdr3_aa: CASTEGGRSNQPQHF
cdr3_nt: TGTGCCAGCACCGAGGGGGGGAGGAGCAATCAGCCCCAGCATTTT

v_call: TRBV18
j_call: TRBJ2-6
d_call: .
clone_size: .
cdr3_aa: CASSGVEANVLTF
cdr3_nt: TGTGCCAGCTCCGGAGTCGAGGCCAACGTCCTGACTTTC

v_call: TRBV29-1
j_call: TRBJ1-2
d_call: TRBD1
clone_size: .
cdr3_aa: CSATLGGDGYTF
cdr3_nt: TGCAGCGCCACTTTAGGGGGCGATGGCTACACCTTC

v_call: TRBV5-1
j_call: TRBJ1-5
d_call: TRBD1
clone_size: .
cdr3_aa: CASSLEPTGASNQPQHF
cdr3_nt: TGCGCCAGCAGCTTGGAGCCCACAGGGGCGAGCAATCAGCCCCAGCATTTT

v_call: TRBV6-5
j_call: TRBJ1-2
d_call: .
clone_size: .
cdr3_aa: CASSYKRGSGYTF
cdr3_nt: TGTGCCAGCAGTTACAAGAGGGGGAGTGGCTACACCTTC

v_call: TRBV29-1
j_call: TRBJ1-1
d_call: .
clone_size: .
cdr3_aa: CSGGEGVEAFF
cdr3_nt: TGCAGCGGGGGGGAGGGAGTTGAAGCTTTCTTT

v_call: TRBV6-1
j_call: TRBJ1-2
d_call: TRBD1
clone_size: .
cdr3_aa: CASSDPTGGYYGYTF
cdr3_nt: TGTGCCAGCAGTGACCCGACAGGGGGTTACTATGGCTACACCTTC

v_call: TRBV6-6
j_call: TRBJ1-6
d_call: .
clone_size: .
cdr3_aa: CASSYERRRSPLHF
cdr3_nt: TGTGCCAGCAGTTACGAGCGCCGAAGGTCACCCCTCCACTTT

v_call: TRBV3-1/TRBV3-2
j_call: TRBJ1-2
d_call: .
clone_size: .
cdr3_aa: CASSQEGRIYGYTF
cdr3_nt: TGTGCCAGCAGCCAAGAGGGGCGGATCTATGGCTACACCTTC

v_call: TRBV19
j_call: TRBJ1-2
d_call: .
clone_size: .
cdr3_aa: CASSMQGFYGYTF
cdr3_nt: TGTGCCAGTAGTATGCAGGGTTTTTATGGCTACACCTTC

v_call: TRBV15
j_call: TRBJ2-3
d_call: TRBD1
clone_size: .
cdr3_aa: CATSSHHLGQGTDTQYF
cdr3_nt: TGTGCCACCAGCAGTCACCACCTAGGACAGGGCACAGATACGCAGTATTTT

v_call: TRBV11-2
j_call: TRBJ2-5
d_call: .
clone_size: .
cdr3_aa: CASSTRRGRETQYF
cdr3_nt: TGTGCCAGCAGCACCCGTAGGGGTCGGGAGACCCAGTACTTC

v_call: TRBV18
j_call: TRBJ2-3
d_call: .
clone_size: .
cdr3_aa: CASSPPTRLDTQYF
cdr3_nt: TGTGCCAGCTCACCACCGACACGGCTGGATACGCAGTATTTT

v_call: TRBV30
j_call: TRBJ1-2
d_call: .
clone_size: .
cdr3_aa: CAWSSLVGYGYTF
cdr3_nt: TGTGCCTGGAGTTCTCTGGTCGGCTATGGCTACACCTTC

v_call: TRBV5-8
j_call: TRBJ1-5
d_call: TRBD1
clone_size: .
cdr3_aa: CASSSPTDRVDNQPQHF
cdr3_nt: TGTGCCAGCAGCTCGCCCACGGACAGGGTTGACAATCAGCCCCAGCATTTT

v_call: TRBV19
j_call: TRBJ1-5
d_call: .
clone_size: .
cdr3_aa: CASSSHTLRNQPQHF
cdr3_nt: TGTGCCAGTAGTAGTCATACCTTGAGGAATCAGCCCCAGCATTTT

v_call: TRBV27
j_call: TRBJ1-2
d_call: .
clone_size: .
cdr3_aa: CASIPQGGGYTF
cdr3_nt: TGTGCCAGCATTCCTCAGGGCGGTGGCTACACCTTC

v_call: TRBV29-1
j_call: TRBJ1-2
d_call: .
clone_size: .
cdr3_aa: CSVEPPGRGWDGYTF
cdr3_nt: TGCAGCGTTGAACCTCCGGGACGGGGGTGGGATGGCTACACCTTC